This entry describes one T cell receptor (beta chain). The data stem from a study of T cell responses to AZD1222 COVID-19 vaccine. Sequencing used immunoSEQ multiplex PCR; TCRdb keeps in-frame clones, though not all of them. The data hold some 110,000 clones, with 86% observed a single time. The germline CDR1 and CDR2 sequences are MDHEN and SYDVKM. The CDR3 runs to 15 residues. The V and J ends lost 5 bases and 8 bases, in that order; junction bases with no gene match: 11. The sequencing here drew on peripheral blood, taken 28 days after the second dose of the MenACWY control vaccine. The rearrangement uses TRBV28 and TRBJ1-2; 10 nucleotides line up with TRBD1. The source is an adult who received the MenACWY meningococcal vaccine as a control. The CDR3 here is CASSKGTGASLGYTF. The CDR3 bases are TGTGCCAGCAGTAAAGGGACAGGGGCCTCTTTGGGCTACACCTTC.